These 14 T cell receptor beta chains share one sample of origin, sequenced in a study of blood T cell repertoires in COVID-19. The assay was immunoSEQ multiplex PCR, and TCRdb's table has in-frame clones only and misses some. Here the sample spans some 190,000 clones, roughly three quarters being singletons. The source material was PBMCs or T cells enriched from blood (not recorded which). These receptor sequences come from a man aged 55 to 70 who had been exposed to COVID-19.

The rearrangement links TRBV30 to TRBJ1-2; 7 nucleotides match TRBD1. This CDR3 is 13 amino acids long. The V gene end was trimmed by 0 bases and the J gene end by 8 bases; junction bases not matched to a gene: 6. Germline lookup yields CDR1 GTSNPN and CDR2 SVGIG (reference sequence). CDR3 nucleotides: TGTGCCTGGAGTGTAGGCACAGGGGTCGGCTACACCTTC. It is translated as CAWSVGTGVGYTF.

The chain combines TRBV2 with TRBJ2-2, with D tentatively TRBD1 (6 bases). V was trimmed by 7 bases and J by 1 base, leaving 7 bases between them. The CDR3 consists of 13 residues. CDR1 and CDR2 from the germline V gene are SNHLY and FYNNEI. The CDR3 nucleotides are TGTGCCAGCACGGACAGGAACACCGGGGAGCTGTTTTTT. The encoded protein is CASTDRNTGELFF.

The chain uses TRBV15 and TRBJ2-7; D is perhaps TRBD2 (6 bases). Trimming pared 4 bases from V and 0 bases from J, leaving 16 bases between. The CDR3 contains 16 residues. The germline gives CDR1 LNHNV, CDR2 YYDKDF (reference sequence). For the CDR3, the DNA is TGTGCCACCAGCAACGGCGGGGCAGGGTCCTCCTACGAGCAGTACTTC. This translates into CATSNGGAGSSYEQYF.

CDR3 sequence: CASSLSLGTDEQYF. The CDR3 nucleotides read TGTGCCAGCAGTTTATCCCTCGGGACAGACGAGCAGTACTTC. The chain links TRBV27 to TRBJ2-7; 7 bases line up with TRBD1. Germline-derived CDR1 and CDR2 are MNHEY and SMNVEV (reference sequence). Losses at the gene ends were 0 bases for V and 5 bases for J; bases not matched to a gene: 4. The CDR3 runs 14 residues.

There are a few counts of this clone. This chain joins TRBV5-4 and TRBJ1-1; 8 bases line up with TRBD1. V trimming: 4 bases; J trimming: 0 bases; junction bases outside the gene matches: 5. The germline V gene has CDR1 SGHNT and CDR2 YYREEE (reference sequence). The CDR3 covers 15 residues. The CDR3 region is CASSPQGVMNTEAFF. In DNA, the CDR3 is TGTGCCAGCAGCCCACAGGGGGTCATGAACACTGAAGCTTTCTTT. Full variable domain (remainder filled in from reference TRBV5-4 and TRBJ1-1): ETGVTQSPTHLIKTRGQQVTLRCSSQSGHNTVSWYQQALGQGPQFIFQYYREEENGRGNFPPRFSGLQFPNYSSELNVNALELDDSALYLCASSPQGVMNTEAFFGQGTRLTVV.

The V and J genes are TRBV28 and TRBJ1-6; TRBD1 might be the D (5 bases). Germline values: CDR1 MDHEN, CDR2 SYDVKM. The CDR3 runs to 14 residues. The V and J ends lost 5 bases and 9 bases respectively, with 14 bases between them. The CDR3 region is CASSPQGMGSPLHF. The CDR3 DNA reads TGTGCCAGCAGTCCTCAGGGCATGGGTTCACCCCTCCACTTT.

The V gene is TRBV19, the J gene TRBJ1-6; no clear D gene. The CDR3 runs to 13 residues. Trimming removed 10 bases from V and 9 bases from J, with 16 bases in between. Germline V gives CDR1 LNHDA, CDR2 SQIVND (reference sequence). The DNA of the CDR3 is TGTGCCACCTGGCGCGGGGTCGGTTCACCCCTCCACTTT. Its translation: CATWRGVGSPLHF.

This sequence joins TRBV9 and TRBJ2-3; 9 bases fit TRBD2. The J segment lost 5 bases and the V segment lost 4 bases, leaving 14 bases of the junction unmatched. CDR1 is SGDLS, CDR2 YYNGEE, per germline. The CDR3 sequence is 17 residues long. CDR3 nucleotides: TGTGCCAGCAGCCCTGTGGGCGGGAGGGCCCGGGGAGATACGCAGTATTTT. This sequence encodes CASSPVGGRARGDTQYF.

The V and J genes are TRBV4-1 and TRBJ1-1; D gene ambiguous. The V end lost 7 bases, the J end lost 4 bases, and 13 bases lay between the germline ends. Germline V CDR1 and CDR2: MGHRA, YSYEKL. This CDR3 region has 13 residues. Here the CDR3 reads CASTGDWSTEAFF. CDR3 DNA sequence: TGCGCCAGCACCGGAGACTGGAGCACTGAAGCTTTCTTT.

This chain connects TRBV19 to TRBJ2-1; TRBD2 agrees at 12 bases. V dropped 1 base and J dropped 9; count of bases not matched to a gene: 7. The CDR3 length is 16 residues. CDR1 is LNHDA, CDR2 SQIVND, per germline (reference sequence). The CDR3 spells CASSIGASGRAVEQFF. The CDR3 DNA reads TGTGCCAGTAGTATAGGGGCTAGCGGGAGGGCCGTTGAGCAGTTCTTC.

This chain connects TRBV3-1 (or the pseudogene TRBV3-2) to TRBJ2-1; 8 nucleotides match TRBD2. Germline assignment: CDR1 LGHDT and CDR2 YNNKEL (reference sequence). This CDR3 comprises 15 residues. V gave up 0 bases and J gave up 16 bases; unmatched junction bases: 14. This CDR3 is CASSQEGNSGTTSFF. The CDR3 DNA follows: TGTGCCAGCAGCCAAGAAGGGAATAGCGGGACGACGTCTTTCTTC.

This clone has more than one count but fewer than ten. The V gene is TRBV2, the J gene TRBJ2-2; D is ambiguous. V was cut by 8 bases and J by 4 bases, with 14 bases left in between. The V gene's germline CDR1 is SNHLY and CDR2 FYNNEI. There are 14 residues in the CDR3. CDR3 protein: CASGQVLSTGELFF. The CDR3 coding sequence is TGTGCCAGCGGGCAGGTACTCAGCACCGGGGAGCTGTTTTTT.

The CDR3 region is CASSLKPRWLAGEGEQFF. The CDR3 DNA reads TGTGCCAGCAGCTTAAAGCCCAGGTGGCTAGCGGGAGAGGGTGAGCAGTTCTTC. The chain uses TRBV7-3 and TRBJ2-1; 10 nucleotides align to TRBD2. CDR1 is SGHTA and CDR2 is FQGTGA in the germline V gene. This CDR3 is built from 18 residues. The J segment lost 9 bases and the V segment lost 1 base, leaving 15 bases of the junction unmatched.

The chain links TRBV29-1 to TRBJ2-3; TRBD2 matches at 8 bases. Germline values: CDR1 SQVTM, CDR2 ANQGSEA. This CDR3 has 16 amino acids. The ends lost 6 bases at V and 0 bases at J; junction bases unmatched: 11. DNA of the CDR3: TGCAGCGTGAAAATACTAGCGGCACGGAGCACAGATACGCAGTATTTT. Translation: CSVKILAARSTDTQYF.